A selection of T cell receptor beta chains follows, all from one sample in a study of blood T cell repertoires in COVID-19. Sequenced by immunoSEQ multiplex PCR; TCRdb stores in-frame clones only, minus some. The data contain under 300,000 clones, roughly 80% of them seen just once; the ten biggest clones take up 8% to 10%. The sample taken for sequencing was peripheral blood. These receptors originate from a woman aged 50 to 60 who had recovered from COVID-19. Each CDR3 is given with its conserved first and last residue. D genes are given only for firm matches. Size tells how often a clone was seen (once, few, many) or the class of an expanded clone, and some rows leave it out.

clone size	D gene	V gene	J gene	CDR3 DNA	CDR3 protein
-	TRBD1	TRBV3-1/TRBV3-2	TRBJ1-1	TGTGCCAGCAGCTTAACAGACAGGGGCGCTGAAGCTTTCTTT	CASSLTDRGAEAFF
-	-	TRBV27	TRBJ2-2	TGTGCCAGCAGTTTAGTACGTCGCGGGTGGAACACCGGGGAGCTGTTTTTT	CASSLVRRGWNTGELFF
-	-	TRBV19	TRBJ2-1	TGTGCCAGTAGGACCTCGGGCGGGATAAATGAGCAGTTCTTC	CASRTSGGINEQFF
-	-	TRBV10-3	TRBJ1-1	TGTGCCATCAGTTCAGGGGCGAGGAACACTGAAGCTTTCTTT	CAISSGARNTEAFF
-	TRBD2	TRBV2	TRBJ2-7	TGTGCCAGCAGTGACGGGACTAGATATACCTACGAGCAGTACTTC	CASSDGTRYTYEQYF
-	-	TRBV28	TRBJ2-2	TGTGCCAGCAGGGATGGAGCCCTTAACACCGGGGAGCTGTTTTTT	CASRDGALNTGELFF
-	TRBD1	TRBV5-6	TRBJ2-4	TGTGCCAGCAGCCCCACAGGGGGTGACATTCAGTACTTC	CASSPTGGDIQYF
-	-	TRBV3-1/TRBV3-2	TRBJ2-1	TGTGCCAGCAGCCAACCGGTTAACAATGAGCAGTTCTTC	CASSQPVNNEQFF
-	-	TRBV6-4	TRBJ1-1	TGTGCCAGCAAAGGGGACACTGAAGCTTTCTTT	CASKGDTEAFF
-	-	TRBV6-5	TRBJ2-7	TGTGCCAGCACCTCCCCGGGCAGGGCCACCCACGAGCAGTACTTC	CASTSPGRATHEQYF
-	TRBD1	TRBV12-5	TRBJ1-2	TGTGCTAGTGGTTTCTGGACAGGGGGAGTCAAAAACTATGGCTACACCTTC	CASGFWTGGVKNYGYTF
-	-	TRBV6-1	TRBJ2-1	TGTGCCAGCAGTGAAGTCGAGGCAGGGGGAGGTTATGAGCAGTTCTTC	CASSEVEAGGGYEQFF
-	TRBD1	TRBV28	TRBJ1-6	TGTGCCAGCAGTACACCAGACAGGGGTTATAATTCACCCCTCCACTTT	CASSTPDRGYNSPLHF
-	TRBD1	TRBV28	TRBJ1-5	TGTGCCAGCAGGCCCGGGACAGCCGATCAGCCCCAGCATTTT	CASRPGTADQPQHF
few	TRBD1	TRBV27	TRBJ1-2	TGTGCCAGCAGTCCCAATACAGGGGGCGGCTATGGCTACACCTTC	CASSPNTGGGYGYTF
-	-	TRBV27	TRBJ1-5	TGTGCCAGCAGTTATGGGAGGAATCAGCCCCAGCATTTT	CASSYGRNQPQHF
once	TRBD1	TRBV7-9	TRBJ1-4	TGTGCCAGCAGCCCCCGACAGGGCGTTAATGAAAAACTGTTTTTT	CASSPRQGVNEKLFF
few	-	TRBV3-1/TRBV3-2	TRBJ2-6	TGTGCCAGCAGCCAAGCAGGGTCTGGGGCCAACGTCCTGACTTTC	CASSQAGSGANVLTF
-	TRBD1	TRBV29-1	TRBJ1-3	TGCAGCGTTGAAGGGGTACAGGGGTCTGGAAACACCATATATTTT	CSVEGVQGSGNTIYF
-	-	TRBV7-2	TRBJ1-2	TGTGCCAGCAGCGCCCAGGTTCTTCATGGCTACACCTTC	CASSAQVLHGYTF
-	TRBD1	TRBV6-6	TRBJ1-5	TGTGCCAGCAGTTACTCACAGGGGGATCAGCCCCAGCATTTT	CASSYSQGDQPQHF
-	-	TRBV30	TRBJ1-4	TGTGCCTGGAGTACCCGGGGTGAAAAACTGTTTTTT	CAWSTRGEKLFF
-	TRBD2	TRBV5-4	TRBJ2-1	TGTGCCAGCAGCTTGGCCGCCGGGGGGGCGGGGTACAATGAGCAGTTCTTC	CASSLAAGGAGYNEQFF
-	-	TRBV2	TRBJ1-5	TGTGCCAGCAGTGGGCTTGGTGCGACCGGAGGAGATCAGCCCCAGCATTTT	CASSGLGATGGDQPQHF
-	TRBD1	TRBV11-2	TRBJ2-7	TGTGCCAGCAGCTTCCTTGGGGACAGGGGTGCCTACGAGCAGTACTTC	CASSFLGDRGAYEQYF
few	TRBD2	TRBV30	TRBJ2-1	TGTGCCTGGAGTGCCGCGGCTAGCGGGCGCATCAATGAGCAGTTCTTC	CAWSAAASGRINEQFF
-	-	TRBV29-1	TRBJ2-7	TGCAGCGTTGCGTTGGGCAGCAACTACGAGCAGTACTTC	CSVALGSNYEQYF
-	-	TRBV28	TRBJ1-1	TGTGCCAGCAGATTCGTTGGGGCCACTGAAGCTTTCTTT	CASRFVGATEAFF
-	-	TRBV15	TRBJ1-4	TGTGCCACCAGCAGAGACGGGGAGCTCGAAAAACTGTTTTTT	CATSRDGELEKLFF
-	TRBD1	TRBV28	TRBJ1-2	TGTGCCAGCGGGACAGGGGGAGTTAGAGGCTATGGCTACACCTTC	CASGTGGVRGYGYTF
once	TRBD1	TRBV27	TRBJ1-6	TGTGCCAGCAGTTTAGGGACAGCCTATAATTCACCCCTCCACTTT	CASSLGTAYNSPLHF